This T cell receptor beta chain was sequenced for a study of blood T cell repertoires in COVID-19. Whole-study context: Spain, Italy and the United States supplied samples that represented acute and convalescent COVID-19. In each case, the material was cDNA or gDNA derived from T cells, B-cell-depleted T cells, or PBMCs.

Germline CDR1 and CDR2: SGHRS and YFSETQ. V shed 9 bases and J 4 bases; nucleotides not matched to a gene: 14. The CDR3 consists of 15 residues. Using immunoSEQ multiplex PCR, the repertoire was profiled, and TCRdb retains in-frame clones only, with some absent. The sample lists about 35,000 clones, more than 80% occurring once. The rearrangement uses TRBV5-1 and TRBJ1-1, with 8 bases matching TRBD1. The sequencing sample was made of peripheral blood. The origin of this receptor is a man between 60 and 70 years old in a cohort sampled during active COVID-19. The DNA of the CDR3 is TGCGCCACCCCGACAGGGGAATATCCGGTCACTGAAGCTTTCTTT. Amino acid sequence: CATPTGEYPVTEAFF. Looking up the rest from reference TRBV5-1 and TRBJ1-1 gives the full variable domain: KAGVTQTPRYLIKTRGQQVTLSCSPISGHRSVSWYQQTPGQGLQFLFEYFSETQRNKGNFPGRFSGRQFSNSRSEMNVSTLELGDSALYLCATPTGEYPVTEAFFGQGTRLTVV.